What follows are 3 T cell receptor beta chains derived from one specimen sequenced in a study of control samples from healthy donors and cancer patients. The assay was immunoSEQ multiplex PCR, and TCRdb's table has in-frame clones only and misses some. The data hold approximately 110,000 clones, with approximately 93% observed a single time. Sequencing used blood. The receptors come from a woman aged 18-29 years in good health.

CDR3 amino acids: CASSWTSGTVEQFF. CDR3 in DNA: TGTGCCAGCAGCTGGACTAGCGGGACAGTTGAGCAGTTCTTC. The chain employs TRBV7-2 and TRBJ2-1, with TRBD2 matching 12 bases. CDR1 SGHTA and CDR2 FQGNSA come from the germline V gene. This CDR3 contains 14 residues. The V segment lost 4 bases and the J segment 9 bases; nucleotides outside the gene matches: 4.

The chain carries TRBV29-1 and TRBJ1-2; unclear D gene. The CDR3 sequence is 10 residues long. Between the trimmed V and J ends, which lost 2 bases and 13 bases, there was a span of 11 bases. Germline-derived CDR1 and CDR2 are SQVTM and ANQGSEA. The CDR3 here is CSVERSCGTF. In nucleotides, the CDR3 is TGCAGCGTTGAAAGGTCTTGTGGCACCTTC. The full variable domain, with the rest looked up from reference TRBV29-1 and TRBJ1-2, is SAVISQKPSRDICQRGTSLTIQCQVDSQVTMMFWYRQQPGQSLTLIATANQGSEATYESGFVIDKFPISRPNLTFSTLTVSNMSPEDSSIYLCSVERSCGTFGSGTRLTVV.

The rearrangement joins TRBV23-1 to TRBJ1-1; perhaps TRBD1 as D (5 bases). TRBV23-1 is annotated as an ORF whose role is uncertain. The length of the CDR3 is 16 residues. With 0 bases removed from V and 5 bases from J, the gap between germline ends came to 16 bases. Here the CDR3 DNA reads TGCGCCAGCAGTCAATCCGGGGGAGGTCGTAAGACTGAAGCTTTCTTT. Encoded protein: CASSQSGGGRKTEAFF.